Here is one T cell receptor (beta chain) with its context. A much larger clonotype is one base distant, so this may be a read error. Different DNA sequences within this sample yield the same CDR3. The data were obtained in a study of metastatic and nonmetastatic thyroid tumors. All patients reached thyroid surgery having received no treatment beforehand. TCRdb re-clonotyped the PCR reads via MiXCR. The sample contains 20,000 to 30,000 clones, 20% to 30% of which appear only once. The receptor comes from a male donor with papillary thyroid cancer or a benign thyroid nodule (not recorded which). Some clones in this sample may be carry-over from other donors' samples. Sequenced sample: tumor tissue.

The CDR3 bases are TGTGCCAGCAGCTTGGGCGGTAGTACCGGTGAGCTGTTTTTT. Translated: CASSLGGSTGELFF. This chain uses TRBV5-4 with TRBJ2-2; D ambiguous. The CDR3 spans 14 residues. The germline gives CDR1 SGHNT, CDR2 YYREEE (reference sequence).